One and the same sample provided the 11 T cell receptor beta chains below, sequenced in a study of human T cells and chemical hapten exposure (dated by TCRdb to about 2021). During library preparation, unique molecular identifiers were attached to individual cDNA molecules so that TCRs could be counted in a quantitative, reproducible way. The public reads were reanalyzed by TCRdb: fastp trimming at Q25, MiXCR alignment, in-frame beta chains only. CDR3 protein duplicates are merged, each entry listing the most common genes and DNA. This sample lists 95,000 to 150,000 distinct CDR3 sequences; about 8.9% were detected once. Jointly, the top ten make up 1.4% of the sample. Unfractionated whole blood was collected in Tempus Blood RNA tubes, and total RNA was extracted from that blood. Sequenced sample: whole blood. The source is a human donor in good health. Some clones in this sample may be carry-over from other donors' samples. Donor details come from another sample of the same person, matched by shared clones.

There are a few counts of this clonotype. The J gene is TRBJ1-5, the V gene TRBV20-1; no firm D call. The ends were cut back, 3 bases at V and 5 bases at J, with 14 bases in the middle. Looked up from germline, CDR1 is DFQATT and CDR2 is SNEGSKA (reference sequence). The CDR3 loop spans 14 amino acids. CDR3 in amino acids: CSARFRAADQPQHF. The DNA of the CDR3 is TGCAGTGCTAGGTTTAGGGCGGCCGATCAGCCCCAGCATTTT.

The rearrangement links TRBV3-2 to TRBJ2-7; the table assigns TRBD1, which was not confirmed against the DNA. TRBV3-2 has pseudogene status. The CDR3 contains 16 residues. CDR3 sequence: CASRKQGPTPSYEQYF. The CDR3 DNA sequence: TGTGCCAGCAGAAAACAGGGGCCCACCCCCTCCTACGAGCAGTACTTC.

This chain links TRBV5-6 with TRBJ2-3; the match to TRBD1 covers 9 bases. This CDR3 comprises 15 residues. CDR1 and CDR2 (germline): SGHDT, YYEEEE. Unmatched junction bases numbered 5, after V lost 0 bases and J lost 6 bases. CDR3 in amino acids: CASSLDRGLGDTQYF. Here the CDR3 DNA reads TGTGCCAGCAGCTTGGACAGGGGGCTTGGTGATACGCAGTATTTT.

This clonotype was seen ten or more times. The V call is TRBV25-1, the J call TRBJ1-5, with a tentative D call TRBD1 (5 bases). V gave up 4 bases and J gave up 4 bases, with 8 bases separating them. This CDR3 has 13 amino acids. The V gene's germline CDR1 is MGHDK and CDR2 SYGVNS. CDR3 in DNA: TGTGCCAGCAGTGTCGGGGGGAATCAGCCCCAGCATTTT. This gives the protein CASSVGGNQPQHF.

This clonotype has ten or more counts. The V and J genes are TRBV29-1 and TRBJ1-4, with 8 bases aligning to TRBD1. Unmatched junction bases numbered 14, after V lost 6 bases and J lost 5 bases. CDR3 length: 16 residues. CDR1 is SQVTM, CDR2 ANQGSEA, per germline. CDR3 in DNA: TGCAGCGTGGCGCTCGGGCGGACAGGGACCAATGAAAAACTGTTTTTT. Translation gives CSVALGRTGTNEKLFF.

This clonotype was seen a handful of times. The rearrangement joins TRBV27 to TRBJ2-7, with D unresolved. The V and J ends lost 0 bases and 0 bases respectively, with 6 bases between them. This CDR3 is built from 14 residues. CDR1 is MNHEY and CDR2 is SMNVEV in the germline V gene (reference sequence). The CDR3 sequence: CASSLSPLSYEQYF. CDR3 DNA: TGTGCCAGCAGTTTATCGCCCCTCTCCTACGAGCAGTACTTC.

This clonotype was observed at least ten times. The V gene is TRBV10-3, the J gene TRBJ2-3; 10 nucleotides agree with TRBD2. The junction had 16 bases not matched to a gene; V was cut back by 4 bases and J by 9 bases. There are 17 residues in the CDR3. Looked up from germline, CDR1 is ENHRY and CDR2 is SYGVKD. Here the CDR3 DNA reads TGTGCCATCAGTGCCCCCCTAGCGGGGGCCTTCCATGGGACGCAGTATTTT. Residues: CAISAPLAGAFHGTQYF.

The chain uses TRBV7-2 and TRBJ2-5; 10 bases agree with TRBD1. CDR3 length equals 15 residues. Germline V lookup: CDR1 SGHTA, CDR2 FQGNSA. V was clipped by 4 bases and J by 1 base; unmatched bases: 3. The CDR3 reads CASSSGTGVQETQYF. CDR3 DNA: TGTGCCAGCAGCTCCGGGACAGGGGTCCAAGAGACCCAGTACTTC. Filled out from reference TRBV7-2 and TRBJ2-5, the complete variable domain reads GAGVSQSPSNKVTEKGKDVELRCDPISGHTALYWYRQSLGQGLEFLIYFQGNSAPDKSGLPSDRFSAERTGGSVSTLTIQRTQQEDSAVYLCASSSGTGVQETQYFGPGTRLLVL.

The chain carries TRBV6-2 or TRBV6-3 and TRBJ1-2; tentatively, D is TRBD1 (5 bases). V dropped 7 bases and J dropped 0 bases, with 12 bases sitting between them. The V gene's germline CDR1 is MNHEY and CDR2 SVGEGT. This CDR3 has 14 residues. The CDR3 protein is CASTEDTANYGYTF. In nucleotides, the CDR3 is TGTGCCAGCACCGAGGACACCGCTAACTATGGCTACACCTTC.

The chain recombines TRBV15 with TRBJ2-1; the D is unclear. CDR3 length: 13 residues. Germline CDR1 and CDR2: LNHNV and YYDKDF (reference sequence). The ends were cut back, 8 bases at V and 4 bases at J, with 12 bases in the middle. The CDR3 reads CATEDATYNEQFF. CDR3 DNA: TGTGCCACCGAAGATGCTACATACAATGAGCAGTTCTTC. Variable domain in full (rest from reference TRBV15 and TRBJ2-1): DAMVIQNPRYQVTQFGKPVTLSCSQTLNHNVMYWYQQKSSQAPKLLFHYYDKDFNNEADTPDNFQSRRPNTSFCFLDIRSPGLGDTAMYLCATEDATYNEQFFGPGTRLTVL.

The rearrangement uses TRBV12-3 or TRBV12-4 and TRBJ1-5, with a possible D match to TRBD1 (5 bases). Trimming pared 5 bases from V and 7 bases from J, leaving 15 bases between. The CDR3 spans 14 residues. CDR3 residues: CASSPVSGRQPQHF. The CDR3 nucleotides read TGTGCCAGCAGTCCCGTATCAGGGCGCCAGCCCCAGCATTTT.